This TCR beta chain comes out of a study of blood T cell repertoires in COVID-19. Losses at the gene ends were 4 bases for V and 3 bases for J; bases not matched to a gene: 7. Germline CDR1 is KGHSH and CDR2 is LQKENI. The CDR3 is made up of 15 amino acids. The table came from immunoSEQ multiplex PCR; TCRdb's copy has only in-frame clones and leaves some out. The sample lists tens of thousands of clones, approximately 88% occurring once. The sequence was collected from a human donor in a cohort sampled during active COVID-19. Sequenced material: peripheral blood. The chain couples TRBV18 to TRBJ2-7; 9 bases line up with TRBD1. The CDR3 is CASSLTGQGNYEQYF. The CDR3, as DNA: TGTGCCAGCTCACTCACGGGACAGGGAAACTACGAGCAGTACTTC.